Shown below are 24 T cell receptor beta chains from a single sample sequenced in a study of glioma-infiltrating T cells. Amplification of TCR alpha and beta CDR3 regions from RNA used iRepertoire nested multiplex PCR. TCRdb fed the multiplex PCR reads into MiXCR, producing one record per CDR3 protein. Of about 400,000 distinct CDR3 sequences in the sample, roughly 41% are singletons; the top ten hold more than 10%. Sequencing used glioma tissue, nonneoplastic brain tissue, or PBMCs (not recorded which). The receptor source for this set is a human donor with low-grade glioma or glioblastoma, undergoing nonglioma brain surgery, or in good health (not recorded which).

V gene TRBV6-2 or TRBV6-3 combines with J gene TRBJ2-6, with D hard to call. The CDR3 is made up of 13 amino acids. V lost 5 bases and J lost 3, with 5 bases in between. Germline lookup yields CDR1 MNHEY and CDR2 SVGEGT. Here the CDR3 reads CASSTVGANVLTF. CDR3 DNA: TGTGCCAGCAGTACGGTTGGGGCCAACGTCCTGACTTTC.

A few counts support this clonotype. The chain links TRBV20-1 to TRBJ2-1; no clear D gene. The CDR3 has 15 residues. The V and J ends lost 4 bases and 9 bases respectively, with 22 bases between them. Looked up from germline, CDR1 is DFQATT and CDR2 is SNEGSKA (reference sequence). The chain's CDR3 is CSAMPGGIGISEQFF. CDR3 nucleotides: TGCAGTGCTATGCCGGGTGGTATAGGGATCAGTGAGCAGTTCTTC.

Worth noting for this clonotype: This may be a read error: a much more frequent sequence differs by one nucleotide. V and J are TRBV28 and TRBJ1-2; the match to TRBD1 covers 9 bases. Germline-derived CDR1 and CDR2 are MDHEN and SYDVKM. The CDR3 runs to 12 residues. The CDR3 DNA reads as TGTGCCAGCAGTTGGACAGGGGATGGCCACACCTTC. This translates into CASSWTGDGHTF.

The chain carries TRBV7-2 and TRBJ1-3; the D gene is possibly TRBD1 (5 bases). Trimming took 1 base from V and 8 from J, leaving 9 bases between them. The CDR3 extends over 13 amino acids. Germline V gives CDR1 SGHTA, CDR2 FQGNSA. The CDR3 protein is CASSLEGPHTIYF. For the CDR3, the DNA is TGTGCCAGCAGCTTAGAGGGGCCCCACACCATATATTTT.

This clonotype was counted ten times or more. The chain couples TRBV27 to TRBJ2-1; 13 bases fit TRBD2. Germline V gives CDR1 MNHEY, CDR2 SMNVEV (reference sequence). The CDR3 spans 15 residues. The junction had 4 bases not matched to a gene; V was cut back by 4 bases and J by 7 bases. The CDR3 nucleotides are TGTGCCAGCAGTTCAGGACTAGCGGGAGCGAATGAGCAGTTCTTC. This translates into CASSSGLAGANEQFF.

This clonotype occurred many times. The V and J genes are TRBV28 and TRBJ1-1; TRBD1 matches at 7 bases. V shed 1 base and J 11 bases; nucleotides not matched to a gene: 7. The CDR3 has 13 residues. Germline CDR1 and CDR2: MDHEN and SYDVKM. The CDR3 is CASSLYGQGEAFF. CDR3 nucleotide sequence: TGTGCCAGCAGTTTATATGGCCAGGGGGAGGCTTTCTTT.

The rearrangement joins TRBV6-2 or TRBV6-3 to TRBJ2-3; TRBD2 is a possible D gene (6 bases). Trimming took off 5 bases at V and 4 bases at J, with 19 bases between the two ends. The CDR3 contains 16 residues. Germline CDR1 reads MNHEY; CDR2 reads SVGEGT. In DNA, the CDR3 is TGTGCCAGCAGTGCCCTCCGACTAGAACAATCAGATACGCAGTATTTT. Translated: CASSALRLEQSDTQYF.

This clonotype has a single count. V gene TRBV10-3 combines with J gene TRBJ2-7; the D call may be TRBD1 or TRBD2 (6 bases each). This CDR3 is 13 amino acids long. CDR1 is ENHRY, CDR2 SYGVKD, per germline. Trimming took off 10 bases at V and 2 bases at J, with 15 bases between the two ends. The CDR3 region has the DNA TGTGCCACCAGAGAGGGGGGACCCTACGAGCAGTACTTC. Amino acids: CATREGGPYEQYF.

The chain employs TRBV4-1 and TRBJ2-2; no firm D call. Trimming removed 5 bases at V and 4 bases at J, with 8 bases between. Per germline, CDR1 MGHRA and CDR2 YSYEKL. The length of the CDR3 is 13 residues. The CDR3 here is CASSAQSTGELFF. In DNA form, the CDR3 reads TGCGCCAGCAGCGCTCAAAGCACCGGGGAGCTGTTTTTT.

The chain joins TRBV4-2 to TRBJ1-3, with unresolved D. The CDR3 has 16 amino acids. Trimming left V 0 bases short and J 0 bases short, with 9 bases between. Germline CDR1 is LGHNA and CDR2 is YNFKEQ. The CDR3 reads CASSQEPKNSGNTIYF. The CDR3 DNA is TGTGCCAGCAGCCAAGAACCCAAGAACTCTGGAAACACCATATATTTT.

This clonotype was detected once. The chain recombines TRBV18 with TRBJ2-5, with unresolved D. CDR1 KGHSH and CDR2 LQKENI come from the germline V gene. CDR3 length: 13 residues. V gave up 5 bases and J gave up 5 bases, with 12 bases separating them. CDR3 DNA sequence: TGTGCCAGCTCAATGAGTCAGACGGAGACCCAGTACTTC. This sequence encodes CASSMSQTETQYF.

A few counts support this clonotype. This chain connects TRBV20-1 to TRBJ2-1; 10 nucleotides match TRBD2. This CDR3 region has 16 residues. Germline V CDR1 and CDR2: DFQATT, SNEGSKA (reference sequence). V dropped 0 bases and J dropped 1; count of bases not matched to a gene: 3. CDR3 sequence (DNA): TGCAGTGCTAGAGATAGTAGCGGGAGGTCCTACAATGAGCAGTTCTTC. Amino acid sequence: CSARDSSGRSYNEQFF.

The genes are TRBV6-8 and TRBJ1-6; no definite D call. V was trimmed by 6 bases and J by 7 bases, leaving 31 bases between them. This CDR3 has 20 residues. The V gene's germline CDR1 is MNHGY and CDR2 SAAAGT. The CDR3 nucleotides read TGTGCCAGCAGCCCGACCCGGGTCTTCGGGTTCCCCTCTGTCAATTCACCCCTCCACTTT. Its protein is CASSPTRVFGFPSVNSPLHF.

This clonotype was counted at least ten times. The rearrangement joins TRBV15 to TRBJ1-1; D is ambiguous. The ends were cut back, 0 bases at V and 0 bases at J, with 5 bases in the middle. The CDR3 covers 14 residues. The V gene's germline CDR1 is LNHNV and CDR2 YYDKDF (reference sequence). The CDR3 DNA is TGTGCCACCAGCAGAGATAGGATGAACACTGAAGCTTTCTTT. This sequence encodes CATSRDRMNTEAFF.

The J gene is TRBJ1-2, the V gene TRBV4-1; D is undetermined. The CDR3 spans 14 residues. Germline CDR1 is MGHRA and CDR2 is YSYEKL. The V and J ends lost 6 bases and 3 bases respectively, with 14 bases between them. The CDR3 DNA reads as TGCGCCAGCAGACCCGCCGGAGGCGACTATGGCTACACCTTC. Residues: CASRPAGGDYGYTF.

For this clonotype: Likely a read error: the CDR3 ends without its conserved phenylalanine or tryptophan. The V gene is TRBV12-3 or TRBV12-4, the J gene TRBJ1-1; the D gene is possibly TRBD1 (6 bases). Between the trimmed V and J ends, which lost 4 bases and 4 bases, there was a span of 13 bases. The CDR3 consists of 14 residues. The CDR3 nucleotides are TGTGCCAGCAGTTCCTTAGGGGGGGGCACTGAAGCTTTCCTT. It translates to CASSSLGGGTEAFL.

This chain connects TRBV24-1 to TRBJ2-1, with 7 bases identical to TRBD2. From germline, CDR1 is KGHDR and CDR2 SFDVKD. The CDR3 loop spans 19 amino acids. V was pared by 4 bases and J by 4 bases, with 18 bases of the junction left unmatched. The CDR3 protein is CATSDQGGRPTSPYNEQFF. The CDR3 bases are TGTGCCACCAGTGACCAAGGCGGGAGACCCACTAGCCCGTACAATGAGCAGTTCTTC.

This clonotype was observed at least ten times. The chain carries TRBV28 and TRBJ1-5; D is unclear. Deletions cut 5 bases from V and 7 bases from J, with 12 bases between. This CDR3 comprises 13 residues. Germline V gene sequence: CDR1 MDHEN, CDR2 SYDVKM. The CDR3 DNA reads as TGTGCCAGCAGTAGTCTTCCCAAACAGCCCCAGCATTTT. As protein: CASSSLPKQPQHF.

In the case of this clonotype: Just one base apart from a much larger clone, this may be a read error. V gene TRBV6-6 combines with J gene TRBJ2-3, with 11 bases matching TRBD1. The CDR3 consists of 14 residues. V dropped 8 bases and J dropped 5; count of bases not matched to a gene: 6. In germline, CDR1 is MNHNY, CDR2 SVGAGI (reference sequence). The CDR3 here is CASSPGQGGDTQYF. The CDR3 bases are TGTGCCAGCTCTCCGGGACAGGGGGGAGATACGCAGTATTTT.

The table lists this clonotype with many counts. The chain couples TRBV27 to TRBJ2-7, with 10 bases lining up with TRBD2. CDR1 is MNHEY and CDR2 is SMNVEV in the germline V gene (reference sequence). CDR3 length: 16 residues. The J segment lost 0 bases and the V segment lost 5 bases, leaving 7 bases of the junction unmatched. CDR3 bases: TGTGCCAGCAGTCCGATCGGACTAGCGGACTCCTACGAGCAGTACTTC. This sequence encodes CASSPIGLADSYEQYF.

CDR3 coding DNA: TGTGCCAGCAGCCCATACAGGGGGACGGTTACCGGGGAGCTGTTTTTT. This sequence encodes CASSPYRGTVTGELFF. The chain links TRBV6-5 to TRBJ2-2; 8 positions agree with TRBD1. The germline CDR1 and CDR2 sequences are MNHEY and SVGAGI. There are 16 residues in the CDR3. Trimming removed 6 bases from V and 5 bases from J; junction bases left unmatched: 11.

At least ten counts were recorded for this clonotype. The J gene is TRBJ2-3, the V gene TRBV6-2 or TRBV6-3, with D possibly matching TRBD2 (6 bases). V was trimmed by 6 bases and J by 10 bases, leaving 14 bases between them. The CDR3 covers 12 residues. CDR1 and CDR2 (germline): MNHEY, SVGEGT. CDR3 DNA sequence: TGTGCCAGCAGCGGACTAATTAAAGCGCAGTATTTT. As protein: CASSGLIKAQYF.

A few counts support this clonotype. The rearrangement links TRBV7-6 to TRBJ2-1; D unresolved. Trimming took off 3 bases at V and 8 bases at J, with 14 bases between the two ends. Germline lookup yields CDR1 SGHVS and CDR2 FNYEAQ. CDR3 size: 14 residues. The CDR3 sequence is CASSLDLRLDEQFF. CDR3 DNA: TGTGCCAGCAGCTTGGACCTTCGACTGGATGAGCAGTTCTTC.

The chain couples TRBV27 to TRBJ2-3; D not resolved. The CDR3 totals 15 residues. V was trimmed by 3 bases and J by 0 bases, leaving 10 bases between them. Germline CDR1 and CDR2: MNHEY and SMNVEV (reference sequence). The CDR3 reads CASSFGIRSTDTQYF. CDR3 nucleotide sequence: TGTGCCAGCAGTTTTGGAATCCGTAGCACAGATACGCAGTATTTT.